Presented here are 17 T cell receptor beta chains from one specimen sequenced in a study of blood T cell repertoires in COVID-19. Libraries were prepared by immunoSEQ multiplex PCR; TCRdb keeps only in-frame clonotypes and omits some of them. The table has some 66,000 clones, 65% to 90% seen once. The specimen sequenced was peripheral blood. The source of these receptors is a man aged 55-75 years with acute or convalescent COVID-19.

The chain links TRBV11-2 to TRBJ2-7, with D perhaps matching TRBD1 (6 bases). Trimming removed 5 bases at V and 4 bases at J, with 12 bases between. This CDR3 spans 13 amino acids. The germline V gene has CDR1 SGHAT and CDR2 FQNNGV. The CDR3 sequence is CASSPPQGYEQYF. The CDR3 bases are TGTGCCAGCAGCCCCCCACAGGGATACGAGCAGTACTTC.

The chain is built from TRBV4-3 and TRBJ1-5; 7 bases fit TRBD1. Per germline, CDR1 LGHNA and CDR2 YSLEER. The V segment lost 0 bases and the J segment 2 bases; nucleotides outside the gene matches: 4. The CDR3 extends over 16 amino acids. CDR3 region: CASSQEMGQRNQPQHF. In DNA form, the CDR3 reads TGCGCCAGCAGCCAAGAGATGGGACAGCGCAATCAGCCCCAGCATTTT.

The rearrangement uses TRBV14 and TRBJ2-3; D is possibly TRBD1 (5 bases). The germline gives CDR1 SGHDN, CDR2 FVKESK. The CDR3 sequence is 17 residues long. V was cut by 5 bases and J by 1 base, with 19 bases left in between. The CDR3, as DNA: TGTGCCAGCAGCGCTACAGGATTGTCGTACGGCACAGATACGCAGTATTTT. Translation gives CASSATGLSYGTDTQYF.

The V call is TRBV30, the J call TRBJ1-5; unclear D gene. Germline V lookup: CDR1 GTSNPN, CDR2 SVGIG (reference sequence). This CDR3 is built from 16 residues. V gave up 0 bases and J gave up 4 bases, with 16 bases separating them. CDR3 protein: CAWSVVGTVINQPQHF. In nucleotides, the CDR3 is TGTGCCTGGAGTGTAGTCGGTACAGTTATTAATCAGCCCCAGCATTTT.

This clone was seen a few times. This chain joins TRBV7-8 and TRBJ1-2; 10 bases line up with TRBD1. This CDR3 is built from 13 residues. From germline, CDR1 is SGHVS and CDR2 FQNEAQ. V gave up 3 bases and J gave up 6 bases; unmatched junction bases: 1. The CDR3 DNA follows: TGTGCCAGCAGCTTGGACAGGGGGAATGGCTACACCTTC. Residues: CASSLDRGNGYTF.

The rearrangement joins TRBV7-2 to TRBJ1-4; no reliable D call. V lost 6 bases and J lost 5, with 10 bases in between. The CDR3 has 13 residues. The germline gives CDR1 SGHTA, CDR2 FQGNSA. The CDR3, as DNA: TGTGCCAGCAGGCCAAGCTCCAATGAAAAACTGTTTTTT. Its protein product is CASRPSSNEKLFF.

This chain links TRBV7-2 with TRBJ1-5, with 8 bases matching TRBD1. Germline V gives CDR1 SGHTA, CDR2 FQGNSA. The V gene end was trimmed by 4 bases and the J gene end by 7 bases; junction bases not matched to a gene: 6. This CDR3 has 14 amino acids. CDR3 sequence: CASSSRTGSQPQHF. In DNA form, the CDR3 reads TGTGCCAGCAGCTCGCGGACAGGGAGCCAGCCCCAGCATTTT.

The chain carries TRBV2 and TRBJ2-7, with a weak D call TRBD2 (5 bases). In germline, CDR1 is SNHLY, CDR2 FYNNEI. Trimming removed 3 bases at V and 3 bases at J, with 9 bases between. The CDR3 is made up of 13 amino acids. CDR3 amino acids: CASSDPAGYEQYF. The CDR3 DNA reads TGTGCCAGCAGTGATCCGGCGGGCTACGAGCAGTACTTC.

The chain has TRBV27 and TRBJ2-1, with 8 nucleotides matching TRBD2. Germline V lookup: CDR1 MNHEY, CDR2 SMNVEV (reference sequence). Trimming removed 7 bases from V and 9 bases from J; junction bases left unmatched: 8. The CDR3 spans 13 residues. This chain's CDR3 is CASNSPGGGEQFF. The CDR3 DNA reads TGTGCCAGCAATTCGCCGGGGGGGGGTGAGCAGTTCTTC.

V gene TRBV29-1 combines with J gene TRBJ2-5; weak D call: TRBD1 (6 bases). V lost 3 bases and J 5 bases, leaving 10 bases between the germline ends. This CDR3 has 12 residues. CDR1 and CDR2 (germline): SQVTM, ANQGSEA. DNA for the CDR3: TGCAGCGTTGATGGGGGCACGGAGACCCAGTACTTC. This codes for CSVDGGTETQYF.

This chain uses TRBV7-2 with TRBJ1-2; possibly TRBD1 for D (5 bases). V was shortened by 3 bases and J by 5 bases, with 16 bases between the two germline ends. The CDR3 is 15 amino acids. Germline CDR1 SGHTA, CDR2 FQGNSA. The DNA of the CDR3 is TGTGCCAGCAGCTTCGACAGACCTCTTGGGTATGGCTACACCTTC. Translation: CASSFDRPLGYGYTF.

This chain connects TRBV2 to TRBJ1-1; D is undetermined. The germline gives CDR1 SNHLY, CDR2 FYNNEI. This CDR3 contains 12 residues. V lost 6 bases, J lost 2 bases, and 7 bases lay in between. For the CDR3, the DNA is TGTGCCAGCAGCGACTCAAACACTGAAGCTTTCTTT. As protein: CASSDSNTEAFF.

Remarks on this clone: The CDR3 end shows no conserved phenylalanine or tryptophan, and so a read error is likely. No DNA is shown, since the ends of the CDR3 on it are uncertain; the CDR3 is the one TCRdb lists. The V and J genes are TRBV19 and TRBJ1-2; the table calls TRBD1, which could not be checked here. A total of 9 residues make up the CDR3, ends included. CDR1 is LNHDA, CDR2 SQIVND, per germline (reference sequence). The CDR3 sequence is CASSKRQEI.

The rearrangement joins TRBV6-2 or TRBV6-3 to TRBJ2-7; 9 bases are shared with TRBD1. Germline CDR1 MNHEY, CDR2 SVGEGT. The CDR3 extends over 14 amino acids. J gave up 2 bases and V 2 bases, and 1 base lay outside the gene matches. CDR3 amino acids: CASSYRTGAYEQYV. CDR3 nucleotides: TGTGCCAGCAGTTACCGGACAGGGGCCTACGAGCAGTACGTC.

This clone was picked up one time. The CDR3 reads CAISEPGQGANEQYV. In DNA form, the CDR3 reads TGTGCCATCAGTGAGCCGGGACAGGGGGCCAACGAGCAGTACGTC. V usage is TRBV10-3 and J usage is TRBJ2-7; 12 bases map to TRBD1. Germline V lookup: CDR1 ENHRY, CDR2 SYGVKD. The CDR3 has 15 amino acids. Trimming cost V 2 bases and J 5 bases; bases outside gene matches: 4.

This clone was observed a handful of times. The rearrangement links TRBV3-1 (or the pseudogene TRBV3-2) to TRBJ2-1; the D gene is possibly TRBD1 (6 bases). Germline V gene sequence: CDR1 LGHDT, CDR2 YNNKEL (reference sequence). The CDR3 is made up of 15 amino acids. V lost 5 bases and J 2 bases, leaving 13 bases between the germline ends. Here the CDR3 reads CASSSQGRPYNEQFF. For the CDR3, the DNA is TGTGCCAGCAGCTCCCAGGGGCGACCCTACAATGAGCAGTTCTTC.

The chain joins TRBV4-1 to TRBJ1-6; D possibly corresponds to TRBD1 (5 bases). Trimming removed 0 bases from V and 6 bases from J, with 18 bases in between. This CDR3 region has 18 residues. Germline CDR1 reads MGHRA; CDR2 reads YSYEKL. Written as DNA, the CDR3 is TGCGCCAGCAGCCAAGATCTGGAGGGGACCTTTCCTAATTCACCCCTCCACTTT. Protein sequence: CASSQDLEGTFPNSPLHF.